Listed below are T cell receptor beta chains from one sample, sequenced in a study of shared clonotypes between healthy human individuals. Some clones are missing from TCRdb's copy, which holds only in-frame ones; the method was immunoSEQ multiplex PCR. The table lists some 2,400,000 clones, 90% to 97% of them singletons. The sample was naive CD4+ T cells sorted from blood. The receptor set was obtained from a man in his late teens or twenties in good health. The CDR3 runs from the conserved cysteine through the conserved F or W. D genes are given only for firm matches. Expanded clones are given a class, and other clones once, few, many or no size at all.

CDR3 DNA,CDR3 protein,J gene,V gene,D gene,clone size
TGTGCCAGCAGCTTAGATTCTTTTTCGGGATTAGTTTCCGAGCAGTACTTC,CASSLDSFSGLVSEQYF,TRBJ2-7,TRBV11-2,.,once
TGTGCCTGGAACACACAAGAGACCCAGTACTTC,CAWNTQETQYF,TRBJ2-5,TRBV30,.,once
TGTGCCAGCAGTGTCCGGACTAGCCTCCAAGAGACCCAGTACTTC,CASSVRTSLQETQYF,TRBJ2-5,TRBV6-1,TRBD2,.
TGCAGCGTTGAGACGGAGGGGTGGTTCGGCAATCAGCCCCAGCATTTT,CSVETEGWFGNQPQHF,TRBJ1-5,TRBV29-1,.,.
TGTGCCAGCAGGACGCCCGGCGAGCGGGGGTACACCGGGGAGCTGTTTTTT,CASRTPGERGYTGELFF,TRBJ2-2,TRBV2,TRBD2,once
TGTGCCAGCAGTTACGGGGCTGGCGGTCAGCCCCAGCATTTT,CASSYGAGGQPQHF,TRBJ1-5,TRBV6-5,.,.
TGTGCCAGCAGTACCCAAGAGACCCAGTACTTC,CASSTQETQYF,TRBJ2-5,TRBV5-5,.,.
TGTGCCAGCAGCGAAACAGGGGGCGCGATGGGCTACACCTTC,CASSETGGAMGYTF,TRBJ1-2,TRBV5-5,TRBD1,.
TGCGCCAGCAGCTTGGGGGGGCCCCCCACAGATACGCAGTATTTT,CASSLGGPPTDTQYF,TRBJ2-3,TRBV5-1,.,.
TGCGCCAGCAGCCTTGCTAGCGGGAGGGCCGCCGGGGAGCTGTTTTTT,CASSLASGRAAGELFF,TRBJ2-2,TRBV5-1,TRBD2,.
TGTGCCAGCAGCTTAGTCAAAAATGAGCAGTTCTTC,CASSLVKNEQFF,TRBJ2-1,TRBV5-4,.,.
TGCGCCAGCAGCCAACAGGGGGCACGGGGGGAAAAACTGTTTTTT,CASSQQGARGEKLFF,TRBJ1-4,TRBV4-1,TRBD1,.
TGTGCCAGCAGCTTAGCTACAGGGGGCGGGAATGGCTACACCTTC,CASSLATGGGNGYTF,TRBJ1-2,TRBV7-9,TRBD1,.
TGTGCCAGCAGTTTCCCAGGGACCTACGAGCAGTACTTC,CASSFPGTYEQYF,TRBJ2-7,TRBV28,.,once
TGTGCCAGCAGCTTAGGTTCTTTGGGACTAGTAGACTTC,CASSLGSLGLVDF,TRBJ2-7,TRBV7-9,TRBD2,.
TGCGCCAGCAGCTGGGACCCCAGGGCGCGGAACACCGGGGAGCTGTTTTTT,CASSWDPRARNTGELFF,TRBJ2-2,TRBV5-1,.,.
TGTGCCAGCAGTTCCCTCGCGCTCCCCTCCTACAATGAGCAGTTCTTC,CASSSLALPSYNEQFF,TRBJ2-1,TRBV28,.,once
TGTGCCAGCAGATTACAGGGGGCTGTGTCTGAAGCTTTCTTT,CASRLQGAVSEAFF,TRBJ1-1,TRBV27,TRBD1,.
TGTGCCAGCGGACGGGCTAGCGGTTCCTACGAGCAGTACTTC,CASGRASGSYEQYF,TRBJ2-7,TRBV6-5,TRBD2,.
TGTGCCAGCAGTTACGGCCAGCTAGGGACCCAGTACTTC,CASSYGQLGTQYF,TRBJ2-5,TRBV6-5,.,.
TGTGCCAGCAGCTTAGGGGGGGTAGCATCCTACGAGCAGTACTTC,CASSLGGVASYEQYF,TRBJ2-7,TRBV11-2,.,.
TGTGCCAGCACAACTATCCGGGGGGGGAACGGCTACACCTTC,CASTTIRGGNGYTF,TRBJ1-2,TRBV6-1,.,.
TGTGCCAGTCAGGACAGGGTTGCAGATACGCAGTATTTT,CASQDRVADTQYF,TRBJ2-3,TRBV19,TRBD1,.
TGTGCCAGCAGTGGTGGTCAAAAGAGTAACGAGCAGTACTTC,CASSGGQKSNEQYF,TRBJ2-7,TRBV25-1,.,.
TGCGCCAGCGCCACAGGCCGCAGGGAGATGAACACTGAAGCTTTCTTT,CASATGRREMNTEAFF,TRBJ1-1,TRBV5-1,.,.
TGCGCCAGCAGCCAAGAAGGGAGCTTCGGGTACAATGAGCAGTTCTTC,CASSQEGSFGYNEQFF,TRBJ2-1,TRBV4-3,.,.
TGTGCCAGCCTAGCAGGGAGGGGGGAGACCCAGTACTTC,CASLAGRGETQYF,TRBJ2-5,TRBV2,.,.
TGTGCCAGCTCACCGGGTAGGGGGAATGGAGATACGCAGTATTTT,CASSPGRGNGDTQYF,TRBJ2-3,TRBV18,.,once
TGCGCCAGCAGCCAAGGGGACAGGGTGGGGGCTGAAGCTTTCTTT,CASSQGDRVGAEAFF,TRBJ1-1,TRBV4-1,TRBD1,.
TGCGCCAGCAGCTTTAACCCCGGGGGAAATAGCTTCTACAATGAGCAGTTCTTC,CASSFNPGGNSFYNEQFF,TRBJ2-1,TRBV5-1,.,.
TGTGCCAGCAGTCCACTGGGGGGGGGTTATGAGACCCAGTACTTC,CASSPLGGGYETQYF,TRBJ2-5,TRBV28,TRBD2,.
TGTGCCAGCAGCTTGGGACGGACAGAAACAGATACGCAGTATTTT,CASSLGRTETDTQYF,TRBJ2-3,TRBV5-4,.,.
TGTGCCAGCAGCCAAGAACGAGGTATTAACACTGAAGCTTTCTTT,CASSQERGINTEAFF,TRBJ1-1,TRBV4-2,.,.
TGTGCCAGCAGCCCTCAGGGATTCGATGGCTACACCTTC,CASSPQGFDGYTF,TRBJ1-2,TRBV11-2,.,.
TGTGCCAGCAGCTTGAGGACTAGCGGGCGCACAGATACGCAGTATTTT,CASSLRTSGRTDTQYF,TRBJ2-3,TRBV5-6,TRBD2,.
TGTGCCAGCAGCCAACCACAGGGAGGTTCCGAGCAGTACTTC,CASSQPQGGSEQYF,TRBJ2-7,TRBV4-2,.,.
TGTGCCAGCTCCCTTGACAGTATTCAGCCCCAGCATTTT,CASSLDSIQPQHF,TRBJ1-5,TRBV18,.,.
TGTGCCAGCAGCTCAGGGCCTGGAAACACCATATATTTT,CASSSGPGNTIYF,TRBJ1-3,TRBV7-9,.,.
TGCAGTTGCGGGAGCTCCTACGAGCAGTACTTC,CSCGSSYEQYF,TRBJ2-7,TRBV20-1,TRBD2,.
TGTGCCAGCAGCTTGGCGGCTAGCGGGGGGCACGATACGCAGTATTTT,CASSLAASGGHDTQYF,TRBJ2-3,TRBV7-2,TRBD2,.
TGTGCCAGCAGTGAACAGGGACAGCATAATTCACCCCTCCACTTT,CASSEQGQHNSPLHF,TRBJ1-6,TRBV6-4,TRBD1,.
TGTGCCAGCAGCCTAAGGGGAGGCTCTCCGGACTACGAGCAGTACTTC,CASSLRGGSPDYEQYF,TRBJ2-7,TRBV7-9,.,.
TGTGCCAGCAGTTTATATGTAGGTATGGAGACCCAGTACTTC,CASSLYVGMETQYF,TRBJ2-5,TRBV28,.,once
TGCGCCAGCAGCTTGGAGGGTACTAACTATGGCTACACCTTC,CASSLEGTNYGYTF,TRBJ1-2,TRBV5-1,.,.
TGTGCCAGCAGCCGGGACAGGGGGAAGCCCTACGAGCAGTACTTC,CASSRDRGKPYEQYF,TRBJ2-7,TRBV7-8,TRBD1,.
TGTGCCAGTACCACTATCGGGACTTTATCAGGGGAGCTGTTTTTT,CASTTIGTLSGELFF,TRBJ2-2,TRBV19,.,.
TGTGCCAGCATGTCAGGTAGGATCACTGAAGCTTTCTTT,CASMSGRITEAFF,TRBJ1-1,TRBV2,.,.
TGTGCCAGCAGAGAGCTCAGCTCCTACAATGAGCAGTTCTTC,CASRELSSYNEQFF,TRBJ2-1,TRBV2,.,.
TGTGCCTGGAGTGGAGGCAGGCACGAGCAGTACTTC,CAWSGGRHEQYF,TRBJ2-7,TRBV30,.,.
TGTGCTAGTGAAGGGACTAGCTCCTACAATGAGCAGTTCTTC,CASEGTSSYNEQFF,TRBJ2-1,TRBV12-5,TRBD2,.
TGTGCCTGGAGTGTATCCGGTAGTGCTTTCTTT,CAWSVSGSAFF,TRBJ1-1,TRBV30,.,.
TGTGCCAGTAACCCCCGTGACCGTGAGACCCAGTACTTC,CASNPRDRETQYF,TRBJ2-5,TRBV19,.,.
TGCAGTGCTCCTCGGGGAGCGGCCCAGTACTTC,CSAPRGAAQYF,TRBJ2-5,TRBV20-1,.,.
TGTGCCAGCAGTGAAGCCCCTCAGGGGGTGGGTGGTGGCTACACCTTC,CASSEAPQGVGGGYTF,TRBJ1-2,TRBV2,TRBD1,.
TGTGCCAGCGGGACCGTACCCCAGAACACCGGGGAGCTGTTTTTT,CASGTVPQNTGELFF,TRBJ2-2,TRBV28,.,once
TGCGCCAGCAGCCCGGGACAGGGGACGGGCGGGGAGCTGTTTTTT,CASSPGQGTGGELFF,TRBJ2-2,TRBV5-1,TRBD1,.
TGTGCCAGTCAGAGCGGTTCCTCCTACAATGAGCAGTTCTTC,CASQSGSSYNEQFF,TRBJ2-1,TRBV6-5,.,.